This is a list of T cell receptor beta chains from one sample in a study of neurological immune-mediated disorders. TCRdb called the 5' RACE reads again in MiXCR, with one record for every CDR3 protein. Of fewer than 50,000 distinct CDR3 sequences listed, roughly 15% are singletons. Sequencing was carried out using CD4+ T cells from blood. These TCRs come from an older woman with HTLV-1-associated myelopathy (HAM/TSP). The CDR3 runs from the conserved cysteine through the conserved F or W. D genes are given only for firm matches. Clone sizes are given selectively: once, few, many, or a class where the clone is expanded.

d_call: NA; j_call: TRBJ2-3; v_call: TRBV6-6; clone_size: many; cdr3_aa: CASSYQGGTDTQYF; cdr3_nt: TGTGCCAGCAGTTACCAAGGCGGCACAGATACGCAGTATTTT
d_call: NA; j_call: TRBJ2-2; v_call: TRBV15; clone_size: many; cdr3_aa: CATSSPGLPTNTGELFF; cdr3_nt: TGTGCCACCAGCAGCCCGGGACTTCCTACGAACACCGGGGAGCTGTTTTTT
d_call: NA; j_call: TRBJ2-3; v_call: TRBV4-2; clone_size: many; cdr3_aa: CASSTHPALGGTDTQYF; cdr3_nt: TGTGCCAGCAGTACTCACCCCGCCCTGGGGGGCACAGATACGCAGTATTTT
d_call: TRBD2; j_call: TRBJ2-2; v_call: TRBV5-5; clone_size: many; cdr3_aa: CASSGTGAGLTGELFF; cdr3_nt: TGTGCCAGCAGCGGTACTGGAGCGGGGTTGACCGGGGAGCTGTTTTTT
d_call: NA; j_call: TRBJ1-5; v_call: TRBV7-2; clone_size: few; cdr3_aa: CASSFYICSARELGQPQHF; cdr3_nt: NA
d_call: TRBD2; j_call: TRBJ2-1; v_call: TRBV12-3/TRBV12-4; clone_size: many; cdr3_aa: CASSWGLAALEQFF; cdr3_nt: TGTGCCAGCAGCTGGGGACTAGCGGCGCTAGAGCAGTTCTTC
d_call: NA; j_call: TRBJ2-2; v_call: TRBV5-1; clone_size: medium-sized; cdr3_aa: CASSFPNTGELFF; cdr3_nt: TGCGCCAGCAGCTTTCCGAACACCGGGGAGCTGTTTTTT
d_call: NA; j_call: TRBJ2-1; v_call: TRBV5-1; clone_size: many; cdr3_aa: CASSPLQASSYNEQFF; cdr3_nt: TGCGCCAGCAGCCCTCTACAGGCGAGCTCCTACAATGAGCAGTTCTTC
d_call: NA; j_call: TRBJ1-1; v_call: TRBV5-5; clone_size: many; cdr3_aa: CASSPEVGVTEAFF; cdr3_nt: TGTGCCAGCAGCCCCGAGGTGGGGGTCACTGAAGCTTTCTTT
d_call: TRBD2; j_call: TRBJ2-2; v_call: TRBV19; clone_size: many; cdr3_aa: CASSVLAGSDTGELFF; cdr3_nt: TGTGCCAGTAGTGTCCTAGCGGGGTCCGACACCGGGGAGCTGTTTTTT
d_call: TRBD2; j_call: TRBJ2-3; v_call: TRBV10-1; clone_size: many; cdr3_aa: CASSELTPASGGYTQYF; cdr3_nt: TGCGCCAGCAGTGAACTAACCCCGGCTAGCGGGGGATATACGCAGTATTTT
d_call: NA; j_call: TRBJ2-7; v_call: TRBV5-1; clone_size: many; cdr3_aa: CASSLVRGPREQYF; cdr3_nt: TGCGCCAGCAGCTTGGTCAGGGGACCTCGGGAGCAGTACTTC
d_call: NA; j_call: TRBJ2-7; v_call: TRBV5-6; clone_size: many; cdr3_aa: CASSLDPRQSRKEYF; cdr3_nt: TGTGCCAGCAGCTTGGACCCTAGACAGAGTAGGAAGGAGTACTTC
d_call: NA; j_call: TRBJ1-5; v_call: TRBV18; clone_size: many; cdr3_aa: CASSALGGQPQHF; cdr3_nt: TGTGCCAGCTCAGCTTTGGGTGGACAGCCCCAGCATTTT
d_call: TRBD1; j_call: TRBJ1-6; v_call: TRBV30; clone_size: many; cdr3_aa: CAWSRDSSNSPLHF; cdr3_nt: TGTGCCTGGAGCAGGGACAGCTCTAATTCACCCCTCCACTTT
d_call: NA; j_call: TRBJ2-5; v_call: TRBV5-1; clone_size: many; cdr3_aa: CASSLRVQGKETQYF; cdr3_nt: TGCGCCAGCAGCTTGAGGGTGCAGGGTAAAGAGACCCAGTACTTC
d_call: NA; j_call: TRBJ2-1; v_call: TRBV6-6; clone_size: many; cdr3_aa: CASSYEGLSYNEQFF; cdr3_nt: TGTGCCAGCAGTTACGAGGGGCTATCCTACAATGAGCAGTTCTTC
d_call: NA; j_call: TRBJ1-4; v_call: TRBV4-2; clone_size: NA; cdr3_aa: CASSQGGISNEKLFF; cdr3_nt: TGTGCCAGCAGCCAAGGAGGGATTAGTAATGAAAAACTGTTTTTT
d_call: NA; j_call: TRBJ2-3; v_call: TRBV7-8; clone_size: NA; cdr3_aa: CASSLGVAGTPRSDTQYF; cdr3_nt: TGTGCCAGCAGCTTAGGGGTCGCCGGGACACCTAGGTCAGATACGCAGTATTTT
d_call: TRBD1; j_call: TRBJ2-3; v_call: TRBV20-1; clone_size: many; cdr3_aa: CSARDPGQGKGDTQYF; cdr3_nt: TGCAGTGCTAGAGATCCCGGACAGGGGAAAGGAGATACGCAGTATTTT
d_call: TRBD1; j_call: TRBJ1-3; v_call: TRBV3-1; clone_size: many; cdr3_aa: CASSPTRGTGYSSGNTIYF; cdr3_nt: TGTGCCAGCAGCCCGACGCGCGGGACAGGGTATTCCTCTGGAAACACCATATATTTT
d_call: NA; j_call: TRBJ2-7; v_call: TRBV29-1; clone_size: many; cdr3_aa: CSVEDGVVSEQYF; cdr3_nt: TGCAGCGTTGAAGATGGGGTAGTCTCCGAGCAGTACTTC
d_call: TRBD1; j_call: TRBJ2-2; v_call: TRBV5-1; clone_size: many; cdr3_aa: CASSQTGGYTGELFF; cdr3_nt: TGCGCCAGCAGCCAAACAGGGGGCTACACCGGGGAGCTGTTTTTT
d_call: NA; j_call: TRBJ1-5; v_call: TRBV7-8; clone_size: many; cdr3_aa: CASSLENRVLQPQHF; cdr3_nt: TGTGCCAGCAGCTTAGAGAACAGGGTCCTCCAGCCCCAGCATTTT
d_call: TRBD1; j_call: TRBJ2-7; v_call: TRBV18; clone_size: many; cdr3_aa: CASVTGVFDHEQYF; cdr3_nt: TGTGCCTCAGTGACAGGGGTCTTCGATCACGAGCAGTACTTC
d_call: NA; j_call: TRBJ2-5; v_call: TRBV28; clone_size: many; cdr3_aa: CASPPSRGPVETQYF; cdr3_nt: TGTGCCAGCCCCCCATCCCGGGGGCCGGTTGAGACCCAGTACTTC
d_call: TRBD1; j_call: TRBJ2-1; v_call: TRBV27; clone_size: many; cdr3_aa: CASSRDRGLRPRGNEQFF; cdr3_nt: TGTGCCAGCAGCCGGGACAGGGGGCTCCGTCCGCGGGGCAATGAGCAGTTCTTC
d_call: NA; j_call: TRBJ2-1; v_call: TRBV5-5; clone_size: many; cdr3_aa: CASSWYNEQFF; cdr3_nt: TGTGCCAGCAGCTGGTACAATGAGCAGTTCTTC
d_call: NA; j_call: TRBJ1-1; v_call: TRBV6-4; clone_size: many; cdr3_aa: CASHLAHDPTHGTEAFF; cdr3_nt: TGTGCCAGCCACTTAGCTCACGATCCGACCCATGGCACTGAAGCTTTCTTT
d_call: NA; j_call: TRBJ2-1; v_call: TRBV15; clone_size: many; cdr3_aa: CATSNIVGGPYNEQFF; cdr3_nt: TGTGCCACCAGCAACATCGTAGGGGGTCCCTACAATGAGCAGTTCTTC
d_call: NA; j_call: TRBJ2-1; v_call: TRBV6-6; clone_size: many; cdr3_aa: CASSYDQNYNEQFF; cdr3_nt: TGTGCCAGCAGTTACGATCAGAACTACAATGAGCAGTTCTTC
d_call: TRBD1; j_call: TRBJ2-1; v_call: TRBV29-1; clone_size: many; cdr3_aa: CSAYPTGGNEQFF; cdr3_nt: TGCAGCGCGTACCCGACAGGGGGCAATGAGCAGTTCTTC
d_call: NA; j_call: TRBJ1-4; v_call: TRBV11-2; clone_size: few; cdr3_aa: CASSSGGEKLFF; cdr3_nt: TGTGCCAGCAGCTCTGGGGGGGAAAAACTGTTTTTT
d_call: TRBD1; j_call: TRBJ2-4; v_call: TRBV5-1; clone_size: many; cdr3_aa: CASSPGQIINIQYF; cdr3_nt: TGCGCCAGCAGCCCGGGACAGATAATAAACATTCAGTACTTC
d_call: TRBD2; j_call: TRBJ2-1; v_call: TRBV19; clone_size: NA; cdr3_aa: CASSIAGGPNEQFF; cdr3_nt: TGTGCCAGTAGTATTGCGGGAGGGCCCAATGAGCAGTTCTTC
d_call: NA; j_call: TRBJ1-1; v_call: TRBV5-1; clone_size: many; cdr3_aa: CASSFGKRMIRRGPGGEAFF; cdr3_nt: TGCGCCAGCAGCTTCGGGAAAAGGATGATTCGCAGGGGACCGGGGGGTGAAGCTTTCTTT
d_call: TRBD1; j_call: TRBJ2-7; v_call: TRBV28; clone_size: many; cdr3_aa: CASSSQQGGEQYF; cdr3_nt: TGTGCCAGCAGTTCCCAACAGGGGGGCGAGCAGTACTTC
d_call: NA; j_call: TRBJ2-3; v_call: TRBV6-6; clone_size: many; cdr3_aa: CASSYSGGTDTQYF; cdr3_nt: TGTGCCAGCAGTTACAGTGGGGGAACAGATACGCAGTATTTT
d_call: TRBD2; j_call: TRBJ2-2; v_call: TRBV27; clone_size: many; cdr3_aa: CASSLRRGGTGELFF; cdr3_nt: TGTGCCAGCAGTTTACGGCGGGGGGGCACCGGGGAGCTGTTTTTT
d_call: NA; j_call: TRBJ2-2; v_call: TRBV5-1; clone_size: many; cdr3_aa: CASSFEIGPRGGPSGELFF; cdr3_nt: TGCGCCAGCAGCTTCGAAATTGGGCCTCGCGGGGGCCCGTCCGGGGAGCTGTTTTTT
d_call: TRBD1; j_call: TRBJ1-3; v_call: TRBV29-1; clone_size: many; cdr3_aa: CSFTGTGGDTIYF; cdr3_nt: TGCAGCTTTACCGGAACAGGGGGGGACACCATATATTTT
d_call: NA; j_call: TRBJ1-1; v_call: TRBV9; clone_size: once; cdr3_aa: CASSVATPNTEVFF; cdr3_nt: TGTGCCAGCAGCGTAGCTACACCGAACACTGAAGTTTTCTTT